The source of this TCR beta chain is a study of blood T cell repertoires in COVID-19. As for the study in general: The analysed material was cDNA or gDNA that came from T cells, B-cell-depleted T cells, or PBMCs.

Trimming cost V 2 bases and J 6 bases, with 13 bases left between them. Germline V gene sequence: CDR1 MNHEY, CDR2 SMNVEV (reference sequence). The length of the CDR3 is 14 residues. Authors' methods: For nucleated cells, counts were estimated from reference gene primer amplification. Assay: immunoSEQ multiplex PCR; the TCRdb copy retains only in-frame clones and omits some. V, J and clone size are those of that table, while D and trimming were read from the DNA. In the table there are fewer than 350,000 clones, 70% to 90% of which are singletons. Sequenced input: PBMCs or T cells enriched from blood (not recorded which). The source of this sequence is a woman in her thirties or forties who had recovered from COVID-19. The rearrangement joins TRBV27 to TRBJ1-1; D uncertain. Written as DNA, the CDR3 is TGTGCCAGCAGTTTAGTATTCGGGTCCGCTGAAGCTTTCTTT. Protein: CASSLVFGSAEAFF.